One and the same sample provided the 15 T cell receptor beta chains below, sequenced in a study of PD-L1 blockade in urothelial cancer listed by TCRdb under 2017. The library was made by the immunoSEQ multiplex PCR assay. Held by TCRdb, this immuneACCESS table contains in-frame sequences only and omits some clones. Under half of the omission traces to an unresolved V gene where checked; the cause of the rest is unknown. This sample has 55,000 to 85,000 clones in its table, and approximately 91% of those were observed once. Less than 3.5% of the sample lies in the top ten. This specimen consisted of PBMCs, obtained around atezolizumab (anti-PD-L1) treatment. Every receptor here comes from a man between 60 and 70 years old with urothelial cancer.

The genes are TRBV7-2 and TRBJ1-3; possibly TRBD1 for D (6 bases). Germline CDR1 SGHTA, CDR2 FQGNSA. V lost 4 bases and J 2 bases, leaving 15 bases between the germline ends. This CDR3 has 16 amino acids. CDR3 sequence reads: CASSSSGAGAGNTIYF. The CDR3 bases are TGTGCCAGCAGCTCCTCCGGGGCAGGGGCTGGAAACACCATATATTTT.

The gene calls are TRBV2 and TRBJ1-5; possible D gene TRBD1, 5 bases. V was shortened by 6 bases and J by 2 bases, with 14 bases between the two germline ends. CDR1 is SNHLY and CDR2 is FYNNEI in the germline V gene. This CDR3 contains 15 residues. The CDR3 coding sequence is TGTGCCAGCAGCGTCCAGCAGGGCGGCAATCAGCCCCAGCATTTT. Its translation is CASSVQQGGNQPQHF.

The rearrangement uses TRBV5-1 and TRBJ2-2; 10 nucleotides match TRBD2. The CDR3 totals 16 residues. J lost 7 bases, V lost 4 bases, and 10 bases had no gene match. Germline assignment: CDR1 SGHRS and CDR2 YFSETQ. CDR3: CASSRVSGGASGELFF. The CDR3, as DNA: TGCGCCAGCAGCCGCGTGAGCGGGGGGGCCAGCGGGGAGCTGTTTTTT.

The chain couples TRBV25-1 to TRBJ2-3; D perhaps matches TRBD1 (6 bases). From germline, CDR1 is MGHDK and CDR2 SYGVNS. The CDR3 sequence is 16 residues long. V was pared by 3 bases and J by 1 base, with 14 bases between. The CDR3: CASSEGAGIGTDTQYF. The CDR3 DNA reads TGTGCCAGCAGTGAGGGGGCAGGAATCGGCACAGATACGCAGTATTTT.

This chain connects TRBV5-1 to TRBJ2-3, with 7 bases that match TRBD1. J gave up 5 bases and V 0 bases, and 9 bases lay outside the gene matches. The CDR3 covers 16 residues. Looked up from germline, CDR1 is SGHRS and CDR2 is YFSETQ. In DNA form, the CDR3 reads TGCGCCAGCAGCTTGGAAGCCGGGACAGCTGTAGATACGCAGTATTTT. Translation: CASSLEAGTAVDTQYF.

This chain joins TRBV7-2 and TRBJ2-5; 16 bases agree with TRBD2. Trimming removed 4 bases from V and 4 bases from J; junction bases left unmatched: 3. CDR3 length equals 16 residues. Germline lookup yields CDR1 SGHTA and CDR2 FQGNSA. The CDR3 sequence: CASSSGLAGGGETQYF. CDR3 sequence (DNA): TGTGCCAGCAGCTCGGGACTAGCGGGAGGGGGAGAGACCCAGTACTTC.

The chain employs TRBV28 and TRBJ1-2; 10 nucleotides line up with TRBD1. The CDR3 spans 16 residues. J was trimmed by 11 bases and V by 2 bases; bases with no gene match: 14. Germline-derived CDR1 and CDR2 are MDHEN and SYDVKM. The CDR3 sequence: CASSLGTPGRTGGYTF. CDR3 sequence (DNA): TGTGCCAGCAGTTTAGGGACGCCGGGACGGACAGGGGGGTACACCTTC.

The genes are TRBV6-5 and TRBJ2-5; D possibly corresponds to TRBD2 (5 bases). The length of the CDR3 is 13 residues. CDR1 and CDR2 (germline): MNHEY, SVGAGI. The V end was cut by 0 bases, the J end by 4 bases, with 6 bases between. The CDR3 bases are TGTGCCAGCAGTTACTCAGGGAGAGAGACCCAGTACTTC. Protein sequence: CASSYSGRETQYF.

This clone has a handful of counts. The chain combines TRBV6-5 with TRBJ2-7, with 11 bases matching TRBD1. The CDR3 is 15 amino acids. Unmatched junction bases numbered 3, after V lost 3 bases and J lost 2 bases. Germline assignment: CDR1 MNHEY and CDR2 SVGAGI. CDR3 sequence (DNA): TGTGCCAGCAGTTATGGGGACAGGGGGACCTACGAGCAGTACTTC. Its translation: CASSYGDRGTYEQYF.

This clone was observed a handful of times. The CDR3 sequence is CSVADSSYEQYF. In DNA, the CDR3 is TGCAGCGTTGCGGACAGCTCCTACGAGCAGTACTTC. The gene calls are TRBV29-1 and TRBJ2-7, with a tentative D call TRBD1 (6 bases). This CDR3 has 12 residues. Germline V lookup: CDR1 SQVTM, CDR2 ANQGSEA. V gave up 4 bases and J gave up 0 bases, with 7 bases separating them.

This sequence joins TRBV19 and TRBJ1-1, with TRBD1 matching over 10 bases. In germline, CDR1 is LNHDA, CDR2 SQIVND (reference sequence). V trimming: 4 bases; J trimming: 3 bases; junction bases outside the gene matches: 14. The CDR3 runs to 18 residues. CDR3 sequence reads: CASSTPWTGGSGDTEAFF. CDR3 bases: TGTGCCAGTAGTACACCATGGACAGGGGGTTCAGGGGACACTGAAGCTTTCTTT.

The V and J genes are TRBV18 and TRBJ2-7; 8 bases are a match to TRBD1. V was pared by 6 bases and J by 5 bases, with 12 bases of the junction left unmatched. Germline CDR1 reads KGHSH; CDR2 reads LQKENI. There are 15 residues in the CDR3. The CDR3 protein is CASSLGDRTVHEQYF. The CDR3 bases are TGTGCCAGCTCCCTTGGGGACAGGACGGTTCACGAGCAGTACTTC.

The rearrangement joins TRBV19 to TRBJ1-1; D may be TRBD1 (5 bases). The V and J ends lost 6 bases and 4 bases respectively, with 18 bases between them. The CDR3 consists of 15 residues. The germline gives CDR1 LNHDA, CDR2 SQIVND (reference sequence). This CDR3 reads CASSLGAAGGTEAFF. Here the CDR3 DNA reads TGTGCCAGTAGCCTAGGTGCAGCCGGGGGCACTGAAGCTTTCTTT.

This chain links TRBV6-1 with TRBJ2-3; a possible D gene is TRBD1 (5 bases). This CDR3 has 14 amino acids. Germline CDR1 reads MNHNS; CDR2 reads SASEGT. Trimming took 7 bases from V and 4 from J, leaving 15 bases between them. CDR3 sequence (DNA): TGTGCCAGCACAGAAAGGCTAGGGGCAGATACGCAGTATTTT. This gives the protein CASTERLGADTQYF.

The CDR3 nucleotides read TGTGCCAGCTCACCAGGCACAGGGCAGATGGCGAACACTGAAGCTTTCTTT. Translation: CASSPGTGQMANTEAFF. This chain uses TRBV18 with TRBJ1-1; D is possibly TRBD1 (6 bases). This CDR3 contains 17 residues. Germline V CDR1 and CDR2: KGHSH, LQKENI. V lost 2 bases to trimming and J lost 1 base, with 17 bases between them.